This T cell receptor beta chain was obtained from a study of post-analysis software for immune sequencing data (dated by TCRdb to about 2015). As for the study more broadly: Disease courses on record covered relapsing-remitting, secondary progressive and progressive-relapsing multiple sclerosis, though some patients had no subtype annotation. The patient repertoires were compared against fewer than twelve previously published healthy control repertoires obtained from donors aged roughly 6 to 25 years. A subset of samples was prepared in parallel using single-end sample barcoding, then pooled and co-amplified after Illumina adapter ligation. The paper as a whole reports these results and caveats: Roughly 5 TRBV segments, including TRBV5-6, TRBV5-1 and TRBV20-1, were significantly more frequent in patients than controls. The multiple sclerosis patient group was slightly younger than the control group. Normalized Chao1 diversity was significantly lower in multiple sclerosis patients than controls, suggesting substantial peripheral T-cell clonal expansion. Direct clustering with F measure revealed strong co-clustering of samples prepared in the same batch, which led to a batch-effect correction.

Library generation was performed with PCR. The instrument was an Illumina HiSeq 2500. Unique molecular identifiers were incorporated into TCR beta cDNA libraries to reduce PCR and sequencing biases. Approximately 500,000 cDNA molecules were obtained per 1 to 10 million input T cells, so each molecule approximated one T cell. Patient libraries were prepared and sequenced with the same protocol used for the earlier healthy control dataset. Within a given batch, samples were prepared together, multiplexed and sequenced on the same HiSeq lane. The paper's processing steps were these. Raw barcoded reads were processed with MIGEC, and single-read molecular identifier groups were discarded before consensus assembly and CDR3 extraction. Clonotype tables were post-analysed with VDJtools, normalizing diversity by down-sampling all datasets to the smallest sample size. Repertoire overlap clustering matched CDR3 amino acid but not nucleotide sequences to correct batch-related cross-sample contamination. TCRdb reprocessing: public reads trimmed at Q25 with fastp, clones called with MiXCR, in-frame beta chains kept. Duplicate CDR3 protein sequences are folded into a single record with the most common DNA and genes. The V and J calls come from TCRdb's annotation, not from the publication. The sample has 820,000 or so distinct CDR3 sequences on record, around 50% of them singletons. The top ten clonotypes cover approximately 4.4% of the sample.

As regards this clonotype: No cognate antigen has been identified for it. No base qualities exist here, and no much larger clone lies one base off it.

Trimming removed 1 base from V and 7 bases from J, leaving 11 bases between the germline ends. The CDR3 runs 14 amino acids, cysteine and phenylalanine included. Only the CDR3 DNA is retained, 42 bases long and in frame from the first base. The germline V gene encodes CDR1 KGHSH and CDR2 LQKENI. To demonstrate the VDJtools post-analysis software, the study profiled TCR beta repertoires from the peripheral blood of about 13 young patients with multiple sclerosis. The multiple sclerosis patients were children and adolescents ranging in age from roughly 6 to 15 years. The TCR was taken from a girl aged 10 to 17 with multiple sclerosis. Sequenced: blood. The V gene is TRBV18 and the J gene is TRBJ1-5; no confident D gene assignment can be made. The CDR3 corresponds to CASSPQRVLQPQHF. The DNA sequence is given as TGTGCCAGCTCACCACAGAGGGTACTGCAGCCCCAGCATTTT.